The clone carrying this T cell receptor beta chain was seen many times. In the same sample, other DNA sequences code for this CDR3. This entry comes from a study of shared clonotypes between healthy human individuals. The data were produced by immunoSEQ multiplex PCR, yet TCRdb's version contains in-frame clones alone and is incomplete. This table has some 980,000 clones, over 60% appearing once. The material sequenced was memory CD4+ T cells sorted from blood. Noted subset: CD45RA-negative fraction. The sequence came from a man between 18 and 35 years old in good health.

This CDR3 is CASSPGGVGTEAFF. CDR3 DNA sequence: TGTGCCAGCAGTCCCGGTGGGGTAGGGACTGAAGCTTTCTTT. The rearrangement joins TRBV28 to TRBJ1-1, with D unresolved. CDR3 length: 14 residues. Trimming shortened V by 5 bases and J by 5 bases, and 15 bases separated the two germline ends. The germline V gene encodes CDR1 MDHEN and CDR2 SYDVKM.